Given below is one TCR beta chain in context. Antigen specificity is unknown. V was clipped by 0 bases and J by 5 bases, with 11 bases between them. The length of the CDR3 is 15 residues. The germline V gene has CDR1 MGHRA and CDR2 YSYEKL. The data were taken from a study of T cell repertoires in cytomegalovirus infection. Study as a whole: Indications came from public TCR beta signatures; they pointed to CMV infection and to a matching HLA type.

MiXCR was run by TCRdb on the reads, yielding one entry per CDR3 protein. This table has around 170,000 distinct CDR3 sequences, over 15% appearing once. General study points: CMV-specific TCR beta clonotypes restricted by HLA-C dominated the ex vivo response.

Sequencing was done on a sample of CD8+ T cells from PBMCs. The chain uses TRBV4-1 and TRBJ1-3; D is unclear. This sequence was found in a human donor in good health (CMV status not recorded). Some clones in this sample may be carry-over from other donors' samples. CDR3 amino acids: CASSQDASRRNTIYF. CDR3 DNA sequence: TGCGCCAGCAGCCAAGATGCCTCTAGGAGAAACACCATATATTTT.